This T cell receptor beta chain was identified during a study of T cell repertoires in cytomegalovirus infection (dated by TCRdb to the late 2010s). As for the study more broadly: Alongside well-studied HLA-B-restricted epitopes, the peptide stimulations were aimed at recently identified HLA-C-restricted CMV epitopes, whose presentation resists viral immunomodulation. The HLA type of each donor mattered for the analysis, because public TCR beta signatures pointed to carriage of CMV infection along with the matching HLA type. Broad study findings and their caveats: Cumulative frequency of public TCR beta family members discriminated carriers of CMV infection plus the relevant HLA type in this cohort and an independent roughly 340-donor cohort. The ex vivo response was dominated by HLA-C-restricted CMV-specific TCR beta clonotypes, and the single most frequent clonotype in two of eight donors was supplied by these HLA-C-restricted clonotypes.

This clonotype has only a few counts. The antigen this receptor binds is unknown. No quality values exist for individual bases; no much larger clone is one base distant. The CDR3 sequence holds 15 residues, the cysteine and phenylalanine included. The read is trimmed to its CDR3 DNA, 45 bases read in frame from base 1. CDR1 and CDR2 (MNHNY, SVGAGI) derive from the germline V gene (reference sequence). V is shortened by 6 bases, J by 1 base, and the region joining them spans 15 bases. Sequencing took place on an Illumina HiSeq 1500. The raw public reads went through TCRdb reprocessing: fastp at Q25, MiXCR clone calling, in-frame beta chains kept. Duplicate CDR3 protein sequences are folded into a single record with the most common DNA and genes. The sample table records approximately 350,000 distinct CDR3 sequences; about 32% of these occur just once. Together, the top ten hold roughly 14% of the sample.

This sample's treatment or condition label indicates: in vitro stimulation with specific CMV peptide epitopes to enrich CMV-specific T cells. The TCR originated in a human donor in good health (CMV status not recorded). Some clones in this sample may be carry-over from other donors' samples. Sequencing used cultured PBMCs, obtained from culture after CMV antigen stimulation. The chain links TRBV6-6 with TRBJ1-1, with a weak D call of TRBD1 (6 bases match). Here the CDR3 is given as CASSRGRDGNTEAFF. The DNA reads TGTGCCAGCAGCAGGGGACGGGACGGGAACACTGAAGCTTTCTTT.